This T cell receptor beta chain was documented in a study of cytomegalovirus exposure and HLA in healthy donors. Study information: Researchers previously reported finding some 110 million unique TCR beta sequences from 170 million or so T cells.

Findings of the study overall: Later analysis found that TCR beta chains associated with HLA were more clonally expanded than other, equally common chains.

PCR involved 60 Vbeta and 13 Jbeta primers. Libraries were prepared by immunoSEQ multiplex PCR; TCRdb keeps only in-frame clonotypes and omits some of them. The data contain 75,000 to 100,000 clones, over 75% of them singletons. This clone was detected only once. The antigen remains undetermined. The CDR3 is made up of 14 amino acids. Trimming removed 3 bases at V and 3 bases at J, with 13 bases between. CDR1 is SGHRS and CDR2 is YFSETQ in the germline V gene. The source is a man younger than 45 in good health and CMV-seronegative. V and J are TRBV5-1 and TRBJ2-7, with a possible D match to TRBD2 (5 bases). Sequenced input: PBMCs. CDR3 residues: CASSSPGNNYEQYF. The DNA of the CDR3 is TGCGCCAGCAGCTCCCCCGGGAACAACTACGAGCAGTACTTC.